Listed below are T cell receptor beta chains from one sample, sequenced in a study of blood T cell repertoires in COVID-19. Here immunoSEQ multiplex PCR was the method, and the copy in TCRdb shows in-frame clones only, minus some. The table has around 270,000 clones, roughly 89% seen once. Input material: peripheral blood. All receptors come from a man aged 35-49 years with acute or convalescent COVID-19. The CDR3 runs from the conserved cysteine through the conserved F or W. The order of the fields is CDR3 protein, CDR3 DNA, clone size, V gene, D gene, J gene. A D gene is named only where the DNA matches it firmly. Clone size is stated in some rows and not others, as once, few, many or a class when expanded.

CDR3aa: CASMAVVGTDTQYF
CDR3nt: TGCGCCAGCATGGCGGTCGTCGGCACAGATACGCAGTATTTT
abundance: -
v_gene: TRBV5-1
d_gene: -
j_gene: TRBJ2-3

CDR3aa: CASSLWAEQYF
CDR3nt: TGTGCCAGCAGCTTGTGGGCCGAGCAGTACTTC
abundance: -
v_gene: TRBV5-6
d_gene: -
j_gene: TRBJ2-7

CDR3aa: CATSRDRDSLYGYTF
CDR3nt: TGTGCCACCAGCAGAGACCGGGACAGCCTCTATGGCTACACCTTC
abundance: -
v_gene: TRBV15
d_gene: TRBD1
j_gene: TRBJ1-2

CDR3aa: CASSLGTVVNEKLFF
CDR3nt: TGCGCCAGCAGCTTGGGGACAGTAGTTAATGAAAAACTGTTTTTT
abundance: -
v_gene: TRBV5-1
d_gene: -
j_gene: TRBJ1-4

CDR3aa: CASSVWTGISTEAFF
CDR3nt: TGCGCCAGCAGCGTGTGGACAGGGATCAGCACTGAAGCTTTCTTT
abundance: -
v_gene: TRBV5-1
d_gene: TRBD1
j_gene: TRBJ1-1

CDR3aa: CSASGGAWQYF
CDR3nt: TGCAGTGCTAGCGGGGGGGCGTGGCAGTACTTC
abundance: -
v_gene: TRBV20-1
d_gene: TRBD2
j_gene: TRBJ2-7

CDR3aa: CASSLVQGPNSPLHF
CDR3nt: TGTGCCAGCAGCTTAGTGCAGGGCCCCAATTCACCCCTCCACTTT
abundance: -
v_gene: TRBV11-2
d_gene: -
j_gene: TRBJ1-6

CDR3aa: CASSLRTSGQYNIQYF
CDR3nt: TGTGCCAGCAGCTTACGAACATCGGGACAGTACAACATTCAGTACTTC
abundance: -
v_gene: TRBV5-6
d_gene: TRBD1
j_gene: TRBJ2-4

CDR3aa: CASSVGITGRRGVPDTQYF
CDR3nt: TGTGCCAGCAGCGTCGGAATCACCGGAAGGAGGGGTGTTCCAGATACGCAGTATTTT
abundance: -
v_gene: TRBV7-2
d_gene: -
j_gene: TRBJ2-3

CDR3aa: CASSQGDRRGYTF
CDR3nt: TGTGCCAGCAGCCAAGGGGACAGAAGGGGCTACACCTTC
abundance: -
v_gene: TRBV3-1/TRBV3-2
d_gene: TRBD1
j_gene: TRBJ1-2

CDR3aa: CASIDREATEAFF
CDR3nt: TGTGCCAGCATTGACAGGGAAGCCACTGAAGCTTTCTTT
abundance: -
v_gene: TRBV2
d_gene: TRBD1
j_gene: TRBJ1-1

CDR3aa: CASSFTSGGVRTDTQYF
CDR3nt: TGTGCCAGCAGCTTTACTAGCGGGGGAGTCCGCACAGATACGCAGTATTTT
abundance: -
v_gene: TRBV9
d_gene: TRBD2
j_gene: TRBJ2-3

CDR3aa: CATSGGGAVYNEQFF
CDR3nt: TGTGCCACAAGTGGAGGCGGGGCTGTCTACAATGAGCAGTTCTTC
abundance: -
v_gene: TRBV24-1
d_gene: -
j_gene: TRBJ2-1

CDR3aa: CASSAHRGSGANVLTF
CDR3nt: TGTGCCAGCAGCGCACACAGGGGATCTGGGGCCAACGTCCTGACTTTC
abundance: -
v_gene: TRBV5-6
d_gene: TRBD1
j_gene: TRBJ2-6

CDR3aa: CASSFFQTGGEQFF
CDR3nt: TGTGCCAGCAGTTTCTTTCAGACAGGCGGTGAGCAGTTCTTC
abundance: once
v_gene: TRBV6-5
d_gene: -
j_gene: TRBJ2-1

CDR3aa: CASSRSGGVPPEDTQYF
CDR3nt: TGCGCCAGCAGCCGTAGCGGGGGGGTCCCCCCAGAGGATACGCAGTATTTT
abundance: -
v_gene: TRBV4-1
d_gene: TRBD2
j_gene: TRBJ2-3

CDR3aa: CASSRRGGDTQYF
CDR3nt: TGTGCCAGCAGCCGAAGAGGGGGAGATACGCAGTATTTT
abundance: -
v_gene: TRBV3-1/TRBV3-2
d_gene: -
j_gene: TRBJ2-3

CDR3aa: CATGHLSAGGEAIYF
CDR3nt: TGTGCCACCGGACATCTCTCAGCAGGCGGGGAGGCCATATATTTT
abundance: -
v_gene: TRBV15
d_gene: -
j_gene: TRBJ1-3

CDR3aa: CASSSEWGPTNEKLFF
CDR3nt: TGTGCCAGCAGCTCGGAGTGGGGGCCAACTAATGAAAAACTGTTTTTT
abundance: -
v_gene: TRBV11-2
d_gene: -
j_gene: TRBJ1-4

CDR3aa: CAWSSDRGQGYTF
CDR3nt: TGTGCCTGGAGTTCGGACAGGGGGCAAGGCTACACCTTC
abundance: -
v_gene: TRBV30
d_gene: TRBD1
j_gene: TRBJ1-2

CDR3aa: CASSWEGDRATYNEQFF
CDR3nt: TGTGCCAGTAGTTGGGAAGGGGACAGGGCGACCTACAATGAGCAGTTCTTC
abundance: -
v_gene: TRBV19
d_gene: TRBD1
j_gene: TRBJ2-1

CDR3aa: CASSQTGSRGYTF
CDR3nt: TGTGCCAGCAGCCAGACAGGGTCAAGGGGGTACACCTTC
abundance: -
v_gene: TRBV5-5
d_gene: TRBD1
j_gene: TRBJ1-2